Listed below are T cell receptor beta chains from one sample, sequenced in a study of blood T cell repertoires in COVID-19. This table comes from immunoSEQ multiplex PCR, and its TCRdb copy is limited to in-frame clones, with some not included. The data hold 250,000 or so clones, with 84% observed a single time. Source material: PBMCs or T cells enriched from blood (not recorded which). The receptors shown here come from a man aged 45-65 years who had recovered from COVID-19. The CDR3 runs from the conserved cysteine through the conserved F or W. The D gene is left open where the match is weak. Only part of the rows carry a size: once, few, many, or a class if the clone is expanded.

cdr3_aa cdr3_nt d_call j_call clone_size v_call
CASSISGATYNEQFF TGTGCCAGCAGCATTAGCGGGGCAACCTACAATGAGCAGTTCTTC TRBD2 TRBJ2-1 NA TRBV7-3
CAVQGDMNTEAFF TGTGCCGTTCAGGGGGACATGAACACTGAAGCTTTCTTT TRBD1 TRBJ1-1 NA TRBV10-3
CASSPFSGTGGEGLAFF TGTGCCAGCAGTCCATTTTCCGGGACAGGCGGAGAGGGGCTAGCTTTCTTT TRBD1 TRBJ1-1 NA TRBV27
CASSWTGDSPLHF TGTGCCAGCAGCTGGACAGGGGACTCACCCCTCCACTTT TRBD1 TRBJ1-6 NA TRBV7-3
CASSFQGLTEAFF TGCGCCAGCAGCTTCCAGGGGCTTACTGAAGCTTTCTTT NA TRBJ1-1 NA TRBV5-1
CASSLGQGSYEQYF TGTGCCAGCAGCTTGGGCCAGGGTTCCTACGAGCAGTACTTC NA TRBJ2-7 NA TRBV5-6
CASSEREVGTGELFF TGTGCCAGCAGTGAGAGAGAGGTCGGGACCGGGGAGCTGTTTTTT NA TRBJ2-2 NA TRBV2
CASSFNSGNTIYF TGTGCCAGCAGTTTTAACTCTGGAAACACCATATATTTT NA TRBJ1-3 NA TRBV27
CASSYSNGVAKNIQYF TGTGCCAGCAGTTACTCCAACGGAGTAGCCAAAAACATTCAGTACTTC NA TRBJ2-4 NA TRBV6-5
CASSREPGTANYGYTF TGCGCCAGCAGTCGGGAACCCGGGACAGCGAACTATGGCTACACCTTC TRBD1 TRBJ1-2 NA TRBV5-1
CASSPVAGGYNEQFF TGTGCCAGCAGCCCGGTAGCGGGGGGCTACAATGAGCAGTTCTTC TRBD2 TRBJ2-1 NA TRBV5-5
CATSRSQGNGQPQHF TGTGCCACCAGCAGAAGCCAGGGAAATGGTCAGCCCCAGCATTTT NA TRBJ1-5 NA TRBV15
CASSTTANEQFF TGTGCCAGCAGCACTACGGCCAATGAGCAGTTCTTC NA TRBJ2-1 NA TRBV12-3/TRBV12-4
CASSSTGGAGYGYTF TGTGCCAGCAGCTCAACAGGGGGCGCTGGGTATGGCTACACCTTC TRBD1 TRBJ1-2 many TRBV7-2
CASTPSGTAYNEQFF TGCGCCAGCACCCCTAGCGGGACTGCCTACAATGAGCAGTTCTTC TRBD2 TRBJ2-1 NA TRBV5-1
CSAGKGDEKLFF TGCAGCGCGGGTAAAGGAGATGAAAAACTGTTTTTT NA TRBJ1-4 NA TRBV29-1
CASSIHRGVRNQPQHF TGTGCCAGCAGTATCCACAGGGGTGTCAGGAATCAGCCCCAGCATTTT TRBD1 TRBJ1-5 NA TRBV28
CASSQGGASGNFEQFF TGTGCCAGCAGCCAAGGCGGGGCTAGCGGGAATTTTGAGCAGTTCTTC TRBD2 TRBJ2-1 NA TRBV4-2
CATRQSLNQPQHF TGTGCCACCCGACAGTCCTTGAATCAGCCCCAGCATTTT NA TRBJ1-5 NA TRBV7-9
CASSPVTGNTEAFF TGTGCCAGCAGCCCGGTAACAGGGAACACTGAAGCTTTCTTT NA TRBJ1-1 NA TRBV7-9
CASSIEGGRRGSYNEQFF TGTGCCAGTAGTATAGAGGGGGGGCGGAGAGGGTCCTACAATGAGCAGTTCTTC NA TRBJ2-1 NA TRBV19
CASTSNPCHYGYTF TGTGCTAGCACCTCTAACCCGTGCCACTATGGCTACACCTTC NA TRBJ1-2 NA TRBV7-7
CASSPTGTSVDEQFF TGCGCCAGCAGCCCCACCGGGACTAGCGTTGATGAGCAGTTCTTC TRBD2 TRBJ2-1 NA TRBV4-3
CASSGLANYEQYF TGTGCCAGCAGCGGACTAGCCAACTACGAGCAGTACTTC TRBD2 TRBJ2-7 NA TRBV12-3/TRBV12-4
CASSAEQGWGQPQHF TGTGCCAGCAGTGCAGAACAGGGGTGGGGTCAGCCCCAGCATTTT TRBD1 TRBJ1-5 NA TRBV2
CASGMEGGRGYF TGTGCTAGTGGGATGGAGGGGGGGCGTGGGTACTTC NA TRBJ2-7 once TRBV12-5
CAISQAGGNQPQHF TGTGCCATCAGTCAGGCGGGGGGCAATCAGCCCCAGCATTTT NA TRBJ1-5 NA TRBV10-3
CASSQFSYGYTF TGTGCCAGCAGCCAATTCTCCTATGGCTACACCTTC NA TRBJ1-2 NA TRBV3-1/TRBV3-2
CAWSVSVNNQPQHF TGTGCCTGGAGTGTAAGCGTGAACAATCAGCCCCAGCATTTT NA TRBJ1-5 NA TRBV30
CASRGQGEPGELFF TGTGCCAGCAGGGGACAGGGTGAGCCCGGGGAGCTGTTTTTT TRBD1 TRBJ2-2 few TRBV4-2
CATRAGEAFF TGTGCCACCCGGGCAGGGGAAGCTTTCTTT NA TRBJ1-1 NA TRBV19
CASSQEVFRALAGPGDEQFF TGTGCCAGCAGCCAAGAAGTCTTCAGGGCTCTAGCGGGTCCGGGGGATGAGCAGTTCTTC TRBD2 TRBJ2-1 NA TRBV4-2
CATGQGENTGELFF TGCGCCACCGGACAGGGCGAGAACACCGGGGAGCTGTTTTTT TRBD1 TRBJ2-2 NA TRBV10-1
CASSRRSEAFF TGTGCCAGTAGCCGGCGGTCTGAAGCTTTCTTT NA TRBJ1-1 NA TRBV19
CASSPWFVFSGNTIYF TGTGCCAGCAGTCCATGGTTCGTGTTTAGTGGAAACACCATATATTTT NA TRBJ1-3 few TRBV6-2/TRBV6-3
CASSFGDTYGYTF TGTGCCAGCAGCTTCGGGGACACTTATGGCTACACCTTC NA TRBJ1-2 NA TRBV7-9
CASSLQGPTYEQYF TGTGCCAGTAGTCTACAGGGACCAACCTACGAGCAGTACTTC NA TRBJ2-7 NA TRBV19
CASSTRGSGIVHEQYF TGTGCCAGCAGCACCCGGGGTAGCGGGATCGTCCACGAGCAGTACTTC TRBD2 TRBJ2-7 NA TRBV7-8
CASSLVGREAGYTF TGTGCCAGCAGCTTGGTCGGCAGGGAGGCTGGCTACACCTTC NA TRBJ1-2 few TRBV5-6
CASSYRGAGNEQFF TGTGCCAGCAGTTATCGGGGGGCTGGCAATGAGCAGTTCTTC NA TRBJ2-1 NA TRBV6-5
CASSLEQGRRSDTQYF TGTGCCAGCAGCTTAGAACAGGGACGGAGGTCAGATACGCAGTATTTT NA TRBJ2-3 NA TRBV11-2
CASSVTGGYEQYF TGTGCCAGCAGCGTCACCGGAGGGTACGAGCAGTACTTC NA TRBJ2-7 once TRBV9
CASSQTGVGNQPQHF TGCGCCAGCAGCCAAACAGGGGTGGGCAATCAGCCCCAGCATTTT TRBD1 TRBJ1-5 NA TRBV5-1
CASSVGGSSNQPQHF TGTGCCAGCAGCGTAGGAGGGTCTAGCAATCAGCCCCAGCATTTT NA TRBJ1-5 NA TRBV9
CASRTESSYEQYF TGTGCCAGCCGGACAGAGAGCTCCTACGAGCAGTACTTC NA TRBJ2-7 once TRBV12-3/TRBV12-4
CASRAVDGYTF TGTGCCAGCAGGGCCGTGGATGGCTACACCTTC NA TRBJ1-2 NA TRBV6-5
CASSTGTDNSPLHF TGTGCCAGCAGCACCGGGACAGATAATTCACCCCTCCACTTT TRBD1 TRBJ1-6 NA TRBV7-9
CASTSRAGGPGYEQYF TGTGCCAGCACCTCCAGAGCGGGGGGGCCGGGGTACGAGCAGTACTTC TRBD2 TRBJ2-7 NA TRBV3-1/TRBV3-2
CASSVEGSPEGLHF TGTGCCAGCAGCGTAGAGGGGTCACCGGAGGGCCTCCACTTT NA TRBJ1-6 once TRBV9
CASSFTAGEAFF TGTGCCAGCAGTTTTACCGCGGGTGAAGCTTTCTTT NA TRBJ1-1 NA TRBV11-3
CAWNNGGSYEQYF TGTGCCTGGAACAACGGAGGGAGCTACGAGCAGTACTTC NA TRBJ2-7 NA TRBV30
CASSRGTEAFF TGTGCCAGCAGCCGGGGGACTGAAGCTTTCTTT NA TRBJ1-1 NA TRBV11-2
CASSQDLGTGSEKLFF TGCGCCAGCAGCCAAGATCTAGGGACAGGGTCTGAAAAACTGTTTTTT TRBD1 TRBJ1-4 once TRBV4-3
CASSRGTSGQETQYF TGCGCCAGCAGCAGGGGGACTAGCGGCCAAGAGACCCAGTACTTC TRBD2 TRBJ2-5 once TRBV5-1
CASVLGTSGLPLQETQYF TGTGCTAGTGTCCTCGGGACTAGCGGACTCCCCCTCCAAGAGACCCAGTACTTC TRBD2 TRBJ2-5 few TRBV12-5
CASLGQQETQYF TGTGCCAGCCTCGGACAGCAAGAGACCCAGTACTTC NA TRBJ2-5 NA TRBV11-2
CASSPSGSGANVLTF TGTGCCAGCTCACCTTCCGGCTCTGGGGCCAACGTCCTGACTTTC NA TRBJ2-6 NA TRBV18
CASSFKRIYNEQFF TGTGCCAGCAGCTTCAAGAGGATTTACAATGAGCAGTTCTTC NA TRBJ2-1 NA TRBV7-9